The clone carrying this T cell receptor beta chain has a count of ten or more. Its antigen is unidentified. The sample comes from a study of identical twins. Study-wide results and caveats: Twin sharing of out-of-frame TCR alpha was underestimated by models in monozygotic pairs. High-abundance cord blood beta clonotypes had fewer insertions; memory repertoires showed none.

Each CDR3 protein gets one entry after TCRdb re-called the 5' RACE reads with MiXCR. The sample has just under 650,000 distinct CDR3 sequences; under 8.5% are singletons. CDR1 is MDHEN, CDR2 SYDVKM, per germline. The CDR3 spans 16 residues. V lost 4 bases, J lost 2 bases, and 15 bases lay in between. These same records also appear under a second study, on yellow fever vaccine responses in identical twins.

The chain links TRBV28 to TRBJ2-1; D perhaps matches TRBD1 (6 bases). The sample comprised PBMCs. The TCR sequence derives from a woman aged 18-35 years in good health. The CDR3 region is CASSWVSGTTYNEQFF. CDR3 coding DNA: TGTGCCAGCAGTTGGGTATCCGGGACAACCTACAATGAGCAGTTCTTC.